What follows describes a single T cell receptor (beta chain). The antigen remains undetermined. The CDR3 loop spans 13 amino acids. Germline CDR1 is MDHEN and CDR2 is SYDVKM. Method: immunoSEQ multiplex PCR; TCRdb's copy keeps in-frame clones and lacks some. The sample contains 120,000 to 150,000 clones, approximately 88% of which appear only once. This sample stems from a study of T cell responses to AZD1222 COVID-19 vaccine. Findings and limits, study-wide: Repertoire samples came only from after the peak T cell response. There were mostly white British donors and more females than males, and clonal diversity was possibly underestimated. CD4 TCRs linked to vaccination spanned spike, dominating at 160-218 and 743-854.

The sequencing used peripheral blood, collected 28 days after the second dose of the MenACWY control vaccine. The source of this sequence is an adult who received the MenACWY meningococcal vaccine as a control. The rearrangement links TRBV28 to TRBJ1-2, with D maybe TRBD1 (6 bases). CDR3 coding DNA: TGTGCTACAGGGAGCACGGCTAACTATGGCTACACCTTC. Translation: CATGSTANYGYTF.